This note documents a single T cell receptor beta chain sequence. TCRdb's table, derived via immunoSEQ multiplex PCR, lists solely in-frame clones and lacks some. There are hundreds of thousands of clones in the sample; more than 70% occur only once, and roughly 5.8% lies in the top ten. These data come from a study of blood T cell repertoires in COVID-19. About the study: PBMCs, B-cell-depleted T cells, or T cells provided the cDNA or gDNA that made up the material.

The length of the CDR3 is 16 residues. V trimming: 0 bases; J trimming: 5 bases; junction bases outside the gene matches: 10. Germline V gene data show CDR1 as SGHRS and CDR2 as YFSETQ. This receptor was obtained from a man older than 75 with acute or convalescent COVID-19. The sample was peripheral blood. The V and J genes are TRBV5-1 and TRBJ1-1, with TRBD1 matching 7 bases. Here the CDR3 DNA reads TGCGCCAGCAGCTTGGGGACAGGTTCCATAGGGACTGAAGCTTTCTTT. This codes for CASSLGTGSIGTEAFF.